Listed below are T cell receptor beta chains from one sample, sequenced in a study of blood T cell repertoires in COVID-19. The assay was immunoSEQ multiplex PCR, and TCRdb's table has in-frame clones only and misses some. This table has almost 350,000 clones, about 92% appearing once. The sample consisted of peripheral blood. The source is a woman aged 55 to 70 with COVID-19, enrolled during active disease. The CDR3 runs from the conserved cysteine through the conserved F or W.

v_call cdr3_aa
TRBV28 CASSPSGQGETEAFF
TRBV13 CASSLLASGGGQYF
TRBV6-2/TRBV6-3 CASSPMSTEAFF
TRBV7-2 CASTFGDTEAFF
TRBV3-1/TRBV3-2 CASSQKQSQTF
TRBV7-3 CASSSESATYNEQFF
TRBV6-5 CASSLLGQASNEQYF
TRBV3-1/TRBV3-2 CASSRRAGATNEKLFF
TRBV7-3 CASSFYPQGAGNTIYF
TRBV6-5 CASSYSIVPPSYEQYF
TRBV28 CASSLRDRDAGELFF
TRBV5-6 CASSTGQTNQPQHF
TRBV19 CASSSGVVGYTF
TRBV7-7 CASSLAGTAQTQYF